This T cell receptor beta chain was identified in a study of T cell responses to AZD1222 COVID-19 vaccine. Study-wide findings and caveats: Baseline seropositives among AZD1222 recipients totaled only 5 to 7. There were vaccine-associated CD4 TCRs across spike, dominant at 160-218 and 743-854.

Measured with immunoSEQ multiplex PCR; TCRdb has only the in-frame clones, and not every one. The profile covers under 150,000 clones, with around 87% appearing a single time and less than 4.5% taken by the ten largest. About this clone: What it recognizes is unknown.

Germline lookup yields CDR1 DFQATT and CDR2 SNEGSKA (reference sequence). CDR3 length: 13 residues. Trimming at V came to 4 bases and at J to 5 bases, leaving 5 bases not matched to a gene. Sequences were derived from peripheral blood, sampled on day 0 of AZD1222 vaccination. The receptor comes from an adult in good health. The V gene is TRBV20-1, the J gene TRBJ1-5; 7 nucleotides agree with TRBD1. The CDR3 DNA follows: TGCAGTGCTAATGACAGGGCAGATCAGCCCCAGCATTTT. Translated, it gives CSANDRADQPQHF.